A selection of T cell receptor beta chains follows, all from one sample in a study of blood T cell repertoires in COVID-19. Sequenced by immunoSEQ multiplex PCR; TCRdb stores in-frame clones only, minus some. The repertoire includes some 210,000 clones, about 83% of them detected once, and approximately 8.1% sits in the top ten. Material for sequencing was peripheral blood. These TCRs come from a woman aged 45-65 years with active or convalescent COVID-19. CDR3s include the opening cysteine and the closing phenylalanine or tryptophan. Each record gives: CDR3 length, clone size, V gene, J gene, CDR3 protein. Rows give clone size only sometimes, using once, few, many, or a class for an expanded clone.

15	few	TRBV19	TRBJ2-7	CASSSTGPGGGEQYF
15	-	TRBV5-1	TRBJ2-2	CASSHGTGSTGELFF
17	-	TRBV19	TRBJ2-3	CASSTLTSGSVGDTQYF
16	few	TRBV4-2	TRBJ2-2	CASSQEAQGGNGELFF
16	-	TRBV19	TRBJ2-2	CASSRPPSANTGELFF
12	-	TRBV3-1/TRBV3-2	TRBJ2-1	CASSHPSGVEFF
14	-	TRBV2	TRBJ1-5	CASSEWSSNQPQHF
14	-	TRBV3-1/TRBV3-2	TRBJ2-2	CASSPRDYSGELFF
11	few	TRBV5-1	TRBJ1-5	CASRGGQPQHF
14	few	TRBV5-1	TRBJ1-6	CASSSGTANSPLHF
14	-	TRBV6-5	TRBJ1-1	CASSRSRSNTEAFF
15	-	TRBV15	TRBJ2-3	CATSSPGQGTDTQYF
15	once	TRBV9	TRBJ1-4	CASSPNEATNEKLFF
15	few	TRBV6-5	TRBJ1-2	CASSYIAGGSYGYTF
12	-	TRBV29-1	TRBJ1-1	CSADPGGTEAFF
16	-	TRBV6-5	TRBJ1-1	CASSYPGRGGGTEAFF
14	-	TRBV19	TRBJ1-2	CASFPGDRAYGYTF
14	-	TRBV11-3	TRBJ2-3	CASSGRDSADTQYF
16	-	TRBV7-3	TRBJ2-2	CASSSFSGLHTGELFF
13	-	TRBV29-1	TRBJ2-7	CSVDGTSGYEQYF
12	-	TRBV12-3/TRBV12-4	TRBJ2-3	CASSSSTDTQYF
13	-	TRBV5-1	TRBJ1-6	CASSSDRSSPLHF
14	-	TRBV27	TRBJ1-2	CASSLIGGMDGYTF
18	-	TRBV24-1	TRBJ2-1	CATSDSPGLAGPYNEQFF
14	-	TRBV6-1	TRBJ2-7	CASSEGGRAYEQYF
15	once	TRBV5-1	TRBJ1-6	CASSGTGTGKTPLHF
15	-	TRBV11-2	TRBJ1-4	CASSSTGQGTEKLFF
15	-	TRBV28	TRBJ2-2	CASSSTPANTGELFF
16	-	TRBV7-2	TRBJ2-1	CASSPGGGNKGNEQFF
17	once	TRBV3-1/TRBV3-2	TRBJ2-5	CASSQGIDSGSLETQYF
15	-	TRBV11-2	TRBJ1-1	CASSFNSPLNTEAFF
12	-	TRBV5-6	TRBJ1-1	CASSPSRGGPFF
14	-	TRBV5-1	TRBJ1-4	CASSLAGAGEKLFF
12	-	TRBV28	TRBJ2-1	CASRTGIKQPFF
14	-	TRBV6-5	TRBJ2-3	CASSYSSELGTQYF
16	-	TRBV24-1	TRBJ2-1	CATSDSAPGTGDEQFF
16	once	TRBV24-1	TRBJ2-5	CATSDLPTGGSETQYF
14	-	TRBV7-9	TRBJ1-2	CASSLEGQVYGYTF
13	-	TRBV27	TRBJ2-5	CASSPHREETQYF
13	few	TRBV12-3/TRBV12-4	TRBJ2-5	CASAGTGQETQYF
15	-	TRBV21-1	TRBJ1-1	CASTKNPWLNTEAFF
13	-	TRBV27	TRBJ2-4	CASKETATDIQYF
14	once	TRBV4-1	TRBJ2-5	CASSPRIAVITQYF
14	-	TRBV19	TRBJ1-5	CASKGQGWEQPQHF
14	-	TRBV15	TRBJ2-7	CATSRDSVAYEQYF
13	few	TRBV25-1	TRBJ2-7	CASSEVRGNEQYF
16	-	TRBV12-5	TRBJ2-1	CASGGEGRPTYNEQFF
15	-	TRBV4-1	TRBJ1-3	CASSSNMPSGNTIYF
14	-	TRBV28	TRBJ2-7	CASSSRQYQGAPYF
15	-	TRBV7-3	TRBJ2-7	CASSLIAGGPHEQYF
14	once	TRBV5-1	TRBJ1-1	CASTQPGQGTGPFF
14	-	TRBV5-3	TRBJ2-7	CAKRTGISTTEQYF
13	-	TRBV3-1/TRBV3-2	TRBJ1-2	CASSHRANYGYTF